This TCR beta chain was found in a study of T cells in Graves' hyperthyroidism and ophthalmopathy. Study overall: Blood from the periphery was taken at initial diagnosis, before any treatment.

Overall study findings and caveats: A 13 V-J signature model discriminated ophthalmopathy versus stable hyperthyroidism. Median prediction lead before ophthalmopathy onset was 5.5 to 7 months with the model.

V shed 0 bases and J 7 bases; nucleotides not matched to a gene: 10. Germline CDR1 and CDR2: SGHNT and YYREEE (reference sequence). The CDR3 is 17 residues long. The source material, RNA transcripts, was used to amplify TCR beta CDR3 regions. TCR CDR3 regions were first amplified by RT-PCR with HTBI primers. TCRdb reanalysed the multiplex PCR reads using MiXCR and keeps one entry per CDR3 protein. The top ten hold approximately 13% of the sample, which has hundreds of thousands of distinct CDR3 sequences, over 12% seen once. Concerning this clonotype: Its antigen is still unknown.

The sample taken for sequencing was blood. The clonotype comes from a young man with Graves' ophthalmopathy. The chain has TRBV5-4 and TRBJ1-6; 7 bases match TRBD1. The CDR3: CASSLGTGYRENSPLHF. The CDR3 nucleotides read TGTGCCAGCAGCTTGGGGACAGGTTACAGAGAGAATTCACCCCTCCACTTT.